This T cell receptor beta chain emerged from a study of cytomegalovirus exposure and HLA in healthy donors. This clone has only one observation. The antigen remains unidentified. V dropped 1 base and J dropped 2 bases, with 12 bases sitting between them. Germline CDR1 PRHDT, CDR2 FYEKMQ (reference sequence). CDR3 length: 16 amino acids. Whole-study findings and limits: For presence/absence analyses, sequencing depth was assumed to be roughly uniform across donors.

Use of 60 Vbeta and 13 Jbeta primers characterized the PCR. Original methodology: There were 80 million to 95 million unique TCR beta chains by a later count, and some 10 million of them were shared. Measured with immunoSEQ multiplex PCR; TCRdb has only the in-frame clones, and not every one. That table gives V, J and clone size, and the DNA gave D and trimming. The top ten hold 1.6% of the sample, which has roughly 110,000 clones, 82% seen once. The sequenced sample consisted of PBMCs. The chain carries TRBV13 and TRBJ1-3, with a tentative D call TRBD1 (5 bases). This TCR was recovered from a man aged 50-60 years in good health and CMV-seronegative. CDR3: CASSLVGGGPGNTIYF. In DNA form, the CDR3 reads TGTGCCAGCAGCTTAGTGGGGGGAGGGCCTGGAAACACCATATATTTT.